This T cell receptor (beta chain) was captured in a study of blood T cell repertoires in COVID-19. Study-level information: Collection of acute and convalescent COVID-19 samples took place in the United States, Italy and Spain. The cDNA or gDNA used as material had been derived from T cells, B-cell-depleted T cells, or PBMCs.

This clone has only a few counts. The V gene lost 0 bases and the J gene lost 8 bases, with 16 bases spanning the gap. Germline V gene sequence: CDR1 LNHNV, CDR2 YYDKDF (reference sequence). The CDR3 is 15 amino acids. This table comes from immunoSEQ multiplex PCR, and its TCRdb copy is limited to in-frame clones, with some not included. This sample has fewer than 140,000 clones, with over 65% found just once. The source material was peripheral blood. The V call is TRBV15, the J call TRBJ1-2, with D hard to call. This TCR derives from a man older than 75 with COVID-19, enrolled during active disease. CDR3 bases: TGTGCCACCAGCAGAGATAAGGCCGGGTCACGCGGCTACACCTTC. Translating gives CATSRDKAGSRGYTF.